Shown below are 32 T cell receptor beta chains from a single sample sequenced in a study of T-cell reconstitution after alpha-beta-depleted transplantation in children. Unique molecular identifiers were incorporated into the prepared TCRbeta library. In TCRdb, the PCR reads were re-called with MiXCR into one record per CDR3 protein. The sample records about 360,000 distinct CDR3 sequences, about an eighth being singletons. Sequenced here: PBMCs, sampled from the stem cell graft. The source of these receptors is a human donor who donated a stem cell graft to a child with Fanconi anemia.

The table lists this clonotype with a few counts. The J gene is TRBJ2-2, the V gene TRBV4-2, with D hard to call. Germline CDR1 and CDR2: LGHNA and YNFKEQ. Trimming shortened V by 1 base and J by 1 base, and 4 bases separated the two germline ends. The CDR3 consists of 14 residues. The CDR3 here is CASSQGMNTGELFF. The CDR3 nucleotides are TGTGCCAGCAGCCAAGGGATGAACACCGGGGAGCTGTTTTTT.

This clonotype was observed a handful of times. The rearrangement links TRBV7-8 to TRBJ2-7; 8 positions match TRBD1. The CDR3 length is 13 residues. Germline V gene sequence: CDR1 SGHVS, CDR2 FQNEAQ. Trimming removed 5 bases from V and 7 bases from J; junction bases left unmatched: 7. The CDR3, as DNA: TGTGCCAGCAGCATACCGGGACAGGAAGAGCAGTACTTC. Translation: CASSIPGQEEQYF.

The gene calls are TRBV29-1 and TRBJ2-1, with D tentatively TRBD1 (7 bases). The V and J ends lost 2 bases and 8 bases respectively, with 10 bases between them. Germline V gene sequence: CDR1 SQVTM, CDR2 ANQGSEA. This CDR3 region has 12 residues. CDR3 residues: CSVERGTDEQFF. CDR3 DNA sequence: TGCAGCGTTGAACGGGGGACAGATGAGCAGTTCTTC.

This clonotype was seen many times. The chain carries TRBV7-2 and TRBJ2-2; D is undetermined. The CDR3 has 13 amino acids. V was pared by 1 base and J by 4 bases, with 4 bases between. Germline V gene lookup returns CDR1 SGHTA and CDR2 FQGNSA. The CDR3: CASSLVPTGELFF. The CDR3 coding sequence is TGTGCCAGCAGCTTAGTTCCCACCGGGGAGCTGTTTTTT.

The chain has TRBV5-8 and TRBJ1-2, with 9 bases lining up with TRBD1. Germline trimming cut 3 bases from V and 6 bases from J; bases unmatched to any gene: 15. The V gene's germline CDR1 is SGHTS and CDR2 YDEGEE. The CDR3 consists of 17 residues. CDR3 protein: CASSYIFTGTGNDGYTF. In DNA form, the CDR3 reads TGTGCCAGCAGCTATATTTTTACCGGGACAGGGAACGATGGCTACACCTTC.

The J gene is TRBJ1-2, the V gene TRBV6-1, with 9 bases aligning to TRBD1. V shed 4 bases, J shed 6 bases, and the junction held 12 bases outside the gene matches. The CDR3 has 16 residues. Germline V gene sequence: CDR1 MNHNS, CDR2 SASEGT. CDR3 residues: CASSGTPTGGGHGYTF. Here the CDR3 DNA reads TGTGCCAGCAGTGGAACCCCAACAGGGGGCGGGCATGGCTACACCTTC.

V is TRBV4-3 and J is TRBJ2-4; 8 bases fit TRBD2. V was clipped by 3 bases and J by 5 bases; unmatched bases: 6. CDR1 is LGHNA, CDR2 YSLEER, per germline. The CDR3 spans 15 residues. The CDR3 reads CASSHLPGLENIQYF. The CDR3 DNA is TGCGCCAGCAGCCATTTACCGGGACTAGAAAACATTCAGTACTTC.

This clonotype was counted a few times. The chain uses TRBV5-1 and TRBJ2-2; a weak D match, TRBD1 (6 bases). The CDR3 covers 14 residues. From germline, CDR1 is SGHRS and CDR2 YFSETQ. Trimming left V 6 bases short and J 2 bases short, with 11 bases between. CDR3 sequence (DNA): TGCGCCAGCACCAGGACAGCTAACACCGGGGAGCTGTTTTTT. Its protein product is CASTRTANTGELFF.

This clonotype was observed at least ten times. The chain recombines TRBV28 with TRBJ1-1; TRBD1 aligns across 8 bases. V lost 8 bases, J lost 0 bases, and 8 bases stayed unmatched. CDR3 length equals 15 residues. Germline V lookup: CDR1 MDHEN, CDR2 SYDVKM. The CDR3 nucleotides are TGTGCCAGCGAGACAGGGGCCCAGATGAACACTGAAGCTTTCTTT. It encodes CASETGAQMNTEAFF.

The chain has TRBV28 and TRBJ1-6; D uncertain. Looked up from germline, CDR1 is MDHEN and CDR2 is SYDVKM. CDR3 length: 12 amino acids. The germline V and J ends were trimmed by 7 bases and 6 bases, with 7 bases remaining between them. CDR3 residues: CASTGSNSPLHF. In DNA form, the CDR3 reads TGTGCCAGCACGGGTAGTAATTCACCCCTCCACTTT.

This chain joins TRBV28 and TRBJ1-5; tentatively, D is TRBD1 (5 bases). V dropped 6 bases and J dropped 2 bases, with 14 bases sitting between them. Germline CDR1 and CDR2: MDHEN and SYDVKM. The CDR3 has 15 residues. The CDR3 here is CASSWAGIGNQPQHF. The CDR3, as DNA: TGTGCCAGCAGCTGGGCAGGGATCGGCAATCAGCCCCAGCATTTT.

This clonotype was detected a few times. The chain uses TRBV12-3 or TRBV12-4 and TRBJ2-2; 7 bases align to TRBD1. The CDR3 has 14 amino acids. V was pared by 7 bases and J by 5 bases, with 7 bases of the junction left unmatched. The CDR3 DNA is TGTGCCAGCACCCGACAGGGTGATACCGGGGAGCTGTTTTTT. It yields the protein CASTRQGDTGELFF.

The genes are TRBV3-1 and TRBJ2-1; 8 bases match TRBD2. V lost 1 base and J lost 3; bases outside the gene matches: 11. Germline-derived CDR1 and CDR2 are LGHDT and YNNKEL (reference sequence). This CDR3 has 18 amino acids. Here the CDR3 reads CASSQGISGGSIYNEQFF. In nucleotides, the CDR3 is TGTGCCAGCAGCCAAGGTATCAGCGGGGGCTCTATCTACAATGAGCAGTTCTTC.

The rearrangement joins TRBV5-1 to TRBJ1-5; D gene unclear. V lost 0 bases and J lost 7, with 11 bases in between. The CDR3 has 14 residues. Germline V CDR1 and CDR2: SGHRS, YFSETQ. CDR3 in DNA: TGCGCCAGCAGCTTGGAGGCGGGGATCCAGCCCCAGCATTTT. Protein: CASSLEAGIQPQHF.

This chain uses TRBV12-3 or TRBV12-4 with TRBJ1-2; no clear D gene. The CDR3 is made up of 14 amino acids. V was shortened by 2 bases and J by 7 bases, with 14 bases between the two germline ends. CDR3 nucleotide sequence: TGTGCCAGCAGTTTAATGCCACAAAAGGGTGGCTACACCTTC. Encoded protein: CASSLMPQKGGYTF.

The gene calls are TRBV9 and TRBJ2-3; D remains ambiguous. Germline-derived CDR1 and CDR2 are SGDLS and YYNGEE. The length of the CDR3 is 15 residues. Trimming pared 0 bases from V and 0 bases from J, leaving 8 bases between. For the CDR3, the DNA is TGTGCCAGCAGCGTAGGGCATGAGAGCACAGATACGCAGTATTTT. Translation gives CASSVGHESTDTQYF.

This clonotype was observed a few times. The J gene is TRBJ1-2, the V gene TRBV7-2; TRBD1 agrees at 11 bases. The length of the CDR3 is 17 residues. V shed 6 bases and J 0 bases; nucleotides not matched to a gene: 9. Germline assignment: CDR1 SGHTA and CDR2 FQGNSA. In nucleotides, the CDR3 is TGTGCCAGCAGACCCGGGACAGGGGGGCCCTCTAACTATGGCTACACCTTC. Protein: CASRPGTGGPSNYGYTF.

To note about this clonotype: This may stem from a read error, because a much larger clone lies one nucleotide away. This chain links TRBV12-3 or TRBV12-4 with TRBJ2-1, with a weak D call TRBD2 (6 bases). The CDR3 contains 13 residues. Trimming shortened V by 5 bases and J by 9 bases, and 14 bases separated the two germline ends. CDR3 sequence reads: CASSGGFAGEQFF. CDR3 nucleotides: TGTGCCAGCAGTGGGGGGTTTGCTGGTGAGCAGTTCTTC.

This clonotype was counted at least ten times. The V gene is TRBV10-3, the J gene TRBJ2-1; D is ambiguous. V lost 8 bases, J lost 6 bases, and 11 bases lay in between. The CDR3 runs to 12 residues. Germline V lookup: CDR1 ENHRY, CDR2 SYGVKD. The CDR3 spells CAISDSANEQFF. The CDR3 DNA sequence: TGTGCCATCTCCGACTCCGCCAATGAGCAGTTCTTC.

This clonotype occurred a few times. The V gene is TRBV27, the J gene TRBJ2-7; D is unclear. CDR1 is MNHEY, CDR2 SMNVEV, per germline (reference sequence). The CDR3 spans 14 residues. V lost 3 bases, J lost 2 bases, and 11 bases lay in between. The CDR3 region has the DNA TGTGCCAGCAGTTTTCAGACCAGAGCCTACGAGCAGTACTTC. It translates to CASSFQTRAYEQYF.

The rearrangement uses TRBV29-1 and TRBJ2-6; the D call may be TRBD1 or TRBD2 (5 bases each). CDR1 is SQVTM, CDR2 ANQGSEA, per germline. The CDR3 length is 16 residues. Trimming cost V 3 bases and J 1 base, with 13 bases left between them. DNA for the CDR3: TGCAGCGTTGAGGGGGACGGCTTATCTGGGGCCAACGTCCTGACTTTC. Its protein product is CSVEGDGLSGANVLTF.

This clonotype was picked up a small number of times. The chain recombines TRBV4-2 with TRBJ2-2; D uncertain. The CDR3 covers 15 residues. CDR1 and CDR2 from the germline V gene are LGHNA and YNFKEQ. V was pared by 4 bases and J by 3 bases, with 12 bases between. CDR3 nucleotide sequence: TGTGCCAGCAGCCCGAGGCGAGATTACACCGGGGAGCTGTTTTTT. Amino acids: CASSPRRDYTGELFF.

Only a few counts were recorded for this clonotype. The chain links TRBV2 to TRBJ2-5; TRBD1 matches at 8 bases. Trimming at V came to 10 bases and at J to 4 bases, leaving 11 bases not matched to a gene. CDR3 length: 14 residues. The V gene's germline CDR1 is SNHLY and CDR2 FYNNEI. In nucleotides, the CDR3 is TGTGCCACCACTCTACAGGGGGGAGCAGAGACCCAGTACTTC. Protein: CATTLQGGAETQYF.

The rearrangement uses TRBV12-2 and TRBJ2-2; the DNA was not used to check the table's D call, TRBD1. TRBV12-2 is described as a pseudogene. The CDR3 runs to 20 residues. CDR3 loop: CASRLKSGFDRGKGTGELFF. CDR3 DNA: TGTGCAAGTCGCTTAAAGTCGGGGTTCGACAGGGGAAAGGGTACCGGGGAGCTGTTTTTT.

This clonotype was seen many times. V usage is TRBV2 and J usage is TRBJ2-2, with D possibly TRBD2 on 5 matching bases. V lost 8 bases to trimming and J lost 1 base, with 8 bases between them. The germline gives CDR1 SNHLY, CDR2 FYNNEI. The CDR3 consists of 13 residues. CDR3 sequence: CASGERNTGELFF. The DNA of the CDR3 is TGTGCCAGCGGGGAGAGGAACACCGGGGAGCTGTTTTTT.

The rearrangement uses TRBV10-3 and TRBJ2-7; TRBD1 agrees at 9 bases. Germline lookup yields CDR1 ENHRY and CDR2 SYGVKD. The CDR3 sequence is 13 residues long. Losses at the gene ends were 4 bases for V and 8 bases for J; bases not matched to a gene: 6. In nucleotides, the CDR3 is TGTGCCATCAGTGCCGGGACAGGGACCAAGCAGTACGTC. Its translation is CAISAGTGTKQYV.

The chain is built from TRBV4-3 and TRBJ2-1; tentatively, D is TRBD1 (6 bases). This CDR3 comprises 13 residues. With 0 bases removed from V and 13 bases from J, the gap between germline ends came to 13 bases. Germline V gives CDR1 LGHNA, CDR2 YSLEER. CDR3 sequence reads: CASSQDRGIGQFF. The CDR3 region has the DNA TGCGCCAGCAGCCAAGATAGGGGGATTGGACAGTTCTTC.

This clonotype showed up many times. This sequence joins TRBV2 and TRBJ1-5; TRBD1 aligns across 7 bases. CDR1 and CDR2 from the germline V gene are SNHLY and FYNNEI. Trimming cost V 5 bases and J 2 bases; bases outside gene matches: 6. This CDR3 has 15 amino acids. CDR3 sequence: CASSTGAGGNQPQHF. CDR3 bases: TGTGCCAGCAGTACAGGGGCAGGCGGCAATCAGCCCCAGCATTTT.

This clonotype appeared many times. The chain combines TRBV7-2 with TRBJ2-3; D assignment may be TRBD1 or TRBD2 (5 bases each). The V gene lost 3 bases and the J gene lost 4 bases, with 11 bases spanning the gap. Germline CDR1 SGHTA, CDR2 FQGNSA. There are 14 residues in the CDR3. The CDR3 region is CASSLGDVADTQYF. In DNA, the CDR3 is TGTGCCAGCAGCTTGGGGGACGTCGCAGATACGCAGTATTTT. The variable domain in full, completed from reference TRBV7-2 and TRBJ2-3, reads GAGVSQSPSNKVTEKGKDVELRCDPISGHTALYWYRQSLGQGLEFLIYFQGNSAPDKSGLPSDRFSAERTGGSVSTLTIQRTQQEDSAVYLCASSLGDVADTQYFGPGTRLTVL.

This clonotype was detected only once. V gene TRBV9 combines with J gene TRBJ1-5, with D possibly being TRBD1 (5 bases). V lost 4 bases to trimming and J lost 6 bases, with 14 bases between them. The CDR3 runs to 14 residues. The V gene's germline CDR1 is SGDLS and CDR2 YYNGEE. CDR3 coding DNA: TGTGCCAGCAGCAAAACAGGCGGTGCTCAGCCCCAGCATTTT. Translated, it gives CASSKTGGAQPQHF. The full variable domain, its missing parts supplied by reference TRBV9 and TRBJ1-5, is DSGVTQTPKHLITATGQRVTLRCSPRSGDLSVYWYQQSLDQGLQFLIQYYNGEERAKGNILERFSAQQFPDLHSELNLSSLELGDSALYFCASSKTGGAQPQHFGDGTRLSIL.

J is TRBJ1-1 and V is TRBV15, with unresolved D. Trimming left V 5 bases short and J 0 bases short, with 4 bases between. CDR3 length equals 12 residues. Germline-derived CDR1 and CDR2 are LNHNV and YYDKDF (reference sequence). The CDR3 nucleotides read TGTGCCACCAGCGCAATGAACACTGAAGCTTTCTTT. It specifies CATSAMNTEAFF.

A remark on this clonotype: A much larger clone lies a single base off, so this may be a read error. No conserved phenylalanine or tryptophan ends this CDR3, so it is likely a read error. The J gene is TRBJ1-1, the V gene TRBV9, with D hard to call. The V gene lost 0 bases and the J gene lost 1 base, with 7 bases spanning the gap. Germline values: CDR1 SGDLS, CDR2 YYNGEE. The CDR3 has 14 amino acids. The chain's CDR3 is CASSVGSENTEAFS. The CDR3 nucleotides are TGTGCCAGCAGCGTAGGGTCAGAGAACACTGAAGCTTTCTCT.